The 6 T cell receptor beta chains below were found in one sample sequenced in a study of shared clonotypes between healthy human individuals (dated by TCRdb to 2018 to 2020). Libraries were prepared through the immunoSEQ multiplex PCR assay. The table comes from immuneACCESS by way of TCRdb, which keeps in-frame sequences with V and J called. Part of the clones is missing from these tables; in studies checked, under half for an unresolved V gene and the rest for unknown reasons. The sample table contains about 1.5 million clones; only one count was recorded for 95% to 99% of them. Roughly 0.4% of the sample comes from the top ten. The specimen was naive CD4+ T cells sorted from blood. According to the study, the label for this sample's cell subset or site signals: CD45RA+ positively selected. These receptors originate from a young man in good health.

The chain has TRBV28 and TRBJ2-5; weak D call: TRBD2 (6 bases). CDR1 and CDR2 (germline): MDHEN, SYDVKM. CDR3 size: 15 residues. Trimming cost V 3 bases and J 2 bases, with 13 bases left between them. The CDR3 spells CASSFLGRLQETQYF. CDR3 bases: TGTGCCAGCAGTTTTCTGGGGAGGTTACAAGAGACCCAGTACTTC.

The chain has TRBV19 and TRBJ2-7; tentative D call: TRBD1 (5 bases). The CDR3 consists of 15 residues. The V gene lost 5 bases and the J gene lost 5 bases, with 19 bases spanning the gap. Germline V gene sequence: CDR1 LNHDA, CDR2 SQIVND (reference sequence). The CDR3 nucleotides read TGTGCCAGTAGTGCCTCGCCGCAGCCAGGGAACGAGCAGTACTTC. It codes for CASSASPQPGNEQYF.

The genes are TRBV19 and TRBJ2-1; 12 positions match TRBD2. V was clipped by 4 bases and J by 3 bases; unmatched bases: 7. CDR1 is LNHDA and CDR2 is SQIVND in the germline V gene (reference sequence). CDR3 size: 17 residues. CDR3 coding DNA: TGTGCCAGTAGTACTCGGACTAGCGGGGCCATCTACAATGAGCAGTTCTTC. It yields the protein CASSTRTSGAIYNEQFF.

The chain is built from TRBV5-1 and TRBJ2-3; no firm D call. Per the germline V gene, CDR1 is SGHRS and CDR2 is YFSETQ. The CDR3 has 16 amino acids. The V end was cut by 0 bases, the J end by 2 bases, with 13 bases between. CDR3 protein: CASSLDGPYFTDTQYF. As DNA, the CDR3 is TGCGCCAGCAGCTTGGATGGGCCCTACTTCACAGATACGCAGTATTTT.

The chain joins TRBV7-9 to TRBJ2-3, with TRBD2 matching 8 bases. Germline CDR1 SEHNR, CDR2 FQNEAQ (reference sequence). This CDR3 spans 16 amino acids. V was clipped by 5 bases and J by 4 bases; unmatched bases: 11. The CDR3 spells CASSPRSGRAADTQYF. As DNA, the CDR3 is TGTGCCAGCAGCCCCAGGAGCGGGAGAGCTGCAGATACGCAGTATTTT.

The CDR3 nucleotides read TGCGCCAGCAGCTTGGAACAGGCAATGAACACTGAAGCTTTCTTT. Translated: CASSLEQAMNTEAFF. The chain combines TRBV5-1 with TRBJ1-1; D is perhaps TRBD1 (5 bases). Per germline, CDR1 SGHRS and CDR2 YFSETQ. This CDR3 comprises 15 residues. V was shortened by 0 bases and J by 0 bases, with 9 bases between the two germline ends.